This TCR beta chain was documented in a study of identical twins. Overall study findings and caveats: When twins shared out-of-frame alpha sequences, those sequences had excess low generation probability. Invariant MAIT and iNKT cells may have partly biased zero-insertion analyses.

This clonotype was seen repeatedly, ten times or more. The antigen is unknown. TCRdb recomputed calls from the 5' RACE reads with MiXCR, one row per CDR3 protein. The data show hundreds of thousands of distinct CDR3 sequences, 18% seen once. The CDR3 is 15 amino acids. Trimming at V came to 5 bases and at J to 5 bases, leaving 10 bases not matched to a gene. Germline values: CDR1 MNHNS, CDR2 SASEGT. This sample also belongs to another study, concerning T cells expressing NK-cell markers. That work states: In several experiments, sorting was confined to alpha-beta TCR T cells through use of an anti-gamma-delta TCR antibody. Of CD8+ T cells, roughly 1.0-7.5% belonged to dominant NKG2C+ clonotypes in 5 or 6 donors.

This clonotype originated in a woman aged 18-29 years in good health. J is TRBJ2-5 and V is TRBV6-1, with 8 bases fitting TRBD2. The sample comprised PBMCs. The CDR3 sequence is CASSPAGESVETQYF. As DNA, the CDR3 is TGTGCCAGCAGTCCAGCGGGAGAATCGGTGGAGACCCAGTACTTC.